This T cell receptor beta chain was recorded in a study of shared clonotypes between healthy human individuals (dated by TCRdb to the early 2020s). Regarding the research as a whole: A couple of women and a few men aged 18 to 49 years were included in the cohort. To increase sequencing depth and limit assay-specific biases, different laboratories used diverse techniques to prepare libraries and sequence TCR repertoires. For each donor, CD4 naive and CD4 memory were each given three plates, CD8 naive was given two plates, and CD8 memory was given one plate. Per donor, leukapheresis produced somewhere between about 0.85 and 8.9 billion PBMCs. To estimate repertoire size and how much clonotype sharing occurs between individuals, the study deeply sequenced the blood TCR repertoires of about 5 healthy adults.

Donors were healthy HIV-negative adults with no recently reported acute infections or vaccinations. Every donor was a Caucasian adult living in Nashville, Tennessee, USA. Magnetic negative selection was used to enrich CD4+ T cells, after which naive cells were positively selected on CD45RA and the negative fraction became the memory subset. Blood was obtained by leukapheresis, after which PBMCs were separated by Ficoll-Histopaque density gradient centrifugation and cryopreserved in liquid nitrogen vapor phase. Analytical flow cytometry was used to check the purity and quantity of every magnetically sorted T cell population. From each sorted fraction, genomic DNA was isolated and quantified by UV absorbance on a Nanodrop 2000c. Points the paper makes about the study in general: Compared with non-shared clonotypes, the clonotypes found in all four sorted-subset donors had higher generation probabilities. Naive subsets generally had larger estimated clonotype richness than memory subsets. Based on pairwise subsampling, the degree of clonotype sharing among donors was expected to be affected by sequencing depth. Incomplete sequencing was indicated by rarefaction of sorted-subset datasets, despite the large sequencing depth. Sampling was restricted to blood, and TCR repertoires in tissues likely differ from the TCR repertoires found in blood. Because the study included only a small number of donors, the genetic and exposure-history diversity represented was limited. Across a handful of donors, approximately 5% of naive CD4, roughly 3.8% of naive CD8, about 2.3% of memory CD4, and 0.3% to 0.45% of memory CD8 clonotypes were shared.

The CDR1 and CDR2 encoded by the germline V gene are SGHRS and YFSETQ. The CDR3 starts with the cysteine, ends with the phenylalanine, and has 16 residues. The CDR3 DNA has 48 bases and is translated from base 1. Trimming removed 1 base from V and 9 bases from J, leaving 20 bases between the germline ends. Using the deep immunoSEQ assay, TCR CDR3 regions were amplified from genomic DNA by multiplex PCR. Extracted genomic DNA from each cell subset was spread evenly across all wells of several immunoSEQ 96-well plates, with each plate serving as a replicate. For sorted subsets, around 200 ng genomic DNA, equal to tens of thousands of T cell genomes, was loaded into each replicate PCR. Purified libraries were measured with a Qubit 3.0 fluorometer, size-checked on a Bioanalyzer 2100, and measured again with the KAPA Library Quantification kit. Every immunoSEQ 96-well plate was sequenced on a separate single-read 150-cycle Illumina NextSeq 550 flow cell. On the authors' methods: The immunoSEQ output contained only junctional sequences without quality scores, so filtering could not match that applied to full-length reads. Sequences were annotated with PyIR, a Python wrapper for IgBLAST v1.9, and V/J genes and CDR3 were assigned using IMGT germline references. Reads were removed for weak V/J assignments (E-value above 1e-6), missing CDR3, stop codons, out-of-frame junctions, or ambiguous translated residues. V3J clonotypes were defined by identical inferred V gene, J gene, and CDR3 amino acid sequence. Percentage overlap between repertoires was calculated by dividing the number of shared unique clonotypes by the size of the smaller repertoire. RTK rarefaction, the Chao1 estimator, and Recon v2.1 estimates of unobserved clonotypes were used to assess repertoire richness. For all TCRbeta clonotypes obtained by the gDNA method from four donors, generation probabilities were computed with OLGA. The source is immuneACCESS, and TCRdb retained only in-frame sequences with V and J called. Part of the clones is not carried over; for the studies checked, unresolved V genes explain less than half of this, and the remainder is unexplained. V, J and clone size are taken as reported in that table, and D and trimming were inferred from the DNA itself. Here the sample has around 700,000 clones; 60% to 80% occur a single time. The biggest ten clones account for under 2% of the sample.

Concerning this clone: The antigen it binds to is not known. Base qualities were left out, and no much larger clone turns up one base away.

Sequenced: memory CD4+ T cells sorted from blood. In the paper's terms, the cell subset or site label means: CD45RA-negative fraction. The V and J segments used are TRBV5-1 and TRBJ2-1; the D gene is perhaps TRBD2, from 7 matching bases. The sequence derives from a woman aged 25 to 45 in good health. The CDR3 in this case is CASSLLKGEGRGEQFF. The DNA reads TGCGCCAGCAGCTTGCTGAAGGGGGAGGGCCGGGGTGAGCAGTTCTTC.